The present T cell receptor beta chain was sequenced within a study of CD8 T cells in ankylosing spondylitis. Whole-study findings and limits: Within matched ankylosing spondylitis synovial fluid, disease-linked clones were reportedly significantly enriched.

The sample holds a few counts of this clonotype. Its cognate antigen is unknown. The CDR3 has 12 residues. CDR1 is SQVTM, CDR2 ANQGSEA, per germline. The V end lost 3 bases, the J end lost 3 bases, and 8 bases lay between the germline ends. From the 5' RACE reads, TCRdb called clonotypes with MiXCR, one entry per CDR3 protein. Of tens of thousands of distinct CDR3 sequences in the sample, 30% are singletons; the top ten hold roughly 44%. The chain is built from TRBV29-1 and TRBJ1-1; D is perhaps TRBD1 (6 bases). The sample was synovial fluid, either unsorted or a sorted T cell fraction (not recorded which). The source of this sequence is a male donor with ankylosing spondylitis. The CDR3 protein is CSVDWTDTEAFF. The CDR3 DNA reads TGCAGCGTTGACTGGACAGACACTGAAGCTTTCTTT.